This T cell receptor (beta chain) comes out of a study of blood T cell repertoires in COVID-19. In the study overall: COVID-19 samples, acute and convalescent, were from the United States, Italy and Spain. PBMCs, B-cell-depleted T cells, or T cells were the source of the cDNA or gDNA that made up the material.

Germline values: CDR1 LNHDA, CDR2 SQIVND (reference sequence). The CDR3 runs to 13 residues. The V segment lost 8 bases and the J segment 5 bases; nucleotides outside the gene matches: 1. Participant reports of clinical history set cohort assignment. Original handling: Amplification from reference gene primers served as the basis for estimated nucleated cell counts. Profiled with immunoSEQ multiplex PCR; TCRdb holds only in-frame clones, not every one. V, J and clone size were drawn from that table, and D and trimming were deduced from the DNA. In the table there are about 400,000 clones, roughly nine tenths of which are singletons.

The sample taken for sequencing was PBMCs or T cells enriched from blood (not recorded which). The chain employs TRBV19 and TRBJ2-5; 14 bases are shared with TRBD2. This clonotype originated in a woman aged 18-29 years with acute COVID-19. The CDR3 region has the DNA TGTGCCAGTGGGACTAGCGGGGGTGAGACCCAGTACTTC. Encoded protein: CASGTSGGETQYF.